Below, 14 T cell receptor beta chains from the same sample are listed, as sequenced in a study of shared clonotypes between healthy human individuals. Clones were sequenced by immunoSEQ multiplex PCR, and TCRdb holds only the in-frame ones, with some missing. Of about 710,000 clones listed, 73% are singletons. Material: memory CD4+ T cells sorted from blood. Indicated subset: CD45RA-negative fraction. The receptors were gathered from a woman aged 25 to 39 in good health.

The J gene is TRBJ1-2, the V gene TRBV5-1; a possible D gene is TRBD1 (6 bases). CDR3 length equals 13 residues. Trimming left V 3 bases short and J 3 bases short, with 9 bases between. CDR1 and CDR2 from the germline V gene are SGHRS and YFSETQ. CDR3 in DNA: TGCGCCAGCAGCTGGGGACACCACTATGGCTACACCTTC. This encodes CASSWGHHYGYTF.

The chain carries TRBV7-3 and TRBJ1-1, with a possible D match to TRBD1 (6 bases). The germline gives CDR1 SGHTA, CDR2 FQGTGA. V dropped 1 base and J dropped 0 bases, with 12 bases sitting between them. CDR3 size: 16 residues. CDR3 loop: CASSLNRVRMNTEAFF. The CDR3 coding sequence is TGTGCCAGCAGCTTAAACAGGGTTAGGATGAACACTGAAGCTTTCTTT. Full variable domain (outside the CDR3, taken from reference TRBV7-3 and TRBJ1-1): GAGVSQTPSNKVTEKGKYVELRCDPISGHTALYWYRQSLGQGPEFLIYFQGTGAADDSGLPNDRFFAVRPEGSVSTLKIQRTERGDSAVYLCASSLNRVRMNTEAFFGQGTRLTVV.

The genes are TRBV5-1 and TRBJ2-7; maybe TRBD1 (5 bases). The CDR3 is made up of 14 amino acids. Trimming left V 1 base short and J 4 bases short, with 12 bases between. Germline V gene lookup returns CDR1 SGHRS and CDR2 YFSETQ. In nucleotides, the CDR3 is TGCGCCAGCAGCTTGTCCACAGGAATTTACGAGCAGTACTTC. It translates to CASSLSTGIYEQYF.

The rearrangement links TRBV28 to TRBJ2-1; D is perhaps TRBD1 (5 bases). Germline V gene lookup returns CDR1 MDHEN and CDR2 SYDVKM. With 7 bases removed from V and 2 bases from J, the gap between germline ends came to 9 bases. The CDR3 totals 13 residues. Here the CDR3 DNA reads TGTGCCAGCACCCCAGGGCCCTACAATGAGCAGTTCTTC. It translates to CASTPGPYNEQFF.

The chain is built from TRBV11-2 and TRBJ2-5; the D gene is possibly TRBD1 (5 bases). The CDR3 is made up of 13 amino acids. The germline CDR1 and CDR2 sequences are SGHAT and FQNNGV. V was trimmed by 4 bases and J by 9 bases, leaving 15 bases between them. The CDR3 region has the DNA TGTGCCAGCAGCTCAGGGAAGCCGCCGCCCCAGTACTTC. Encoded protein: CASSSGKPPPQYF.

This chain links TRBV6-5 with TRBJ1-5; D gene unclear. The CDR3 extends over 13 amino acids. Germline assignment: CDR1 MNHEY and CDR2 SVGAGI. Trimming shortened V by 6 bases and J by 15 bases, and 21 bases separated the two germline ends. The CDR3 DNA reads TGTGCCAGCAGCAAAACGGCGACCCTCCGTTTGCATTTT. Protein product: CASSKTATLRLHF.

The CDR3 sequence is CASSLVQVQGPRRNQPQHF. CDR3 in DNA: TGTGCCAGCAGCTTAGTCCAGGTGCAGGGCCCACGTCGGAATCAGCCCCAGCATTTT. The rearrangement uses TRBV7-8 and TRBJ1-5; tentatively, D is TRBD1 (5 bases). Germline CDR1 and CDR2: SGHVS and FQNEAQ. Trimming removed 1 base from V and 4 bases from J, with 23 bases in between. The CDR3 runs 19 residues.

J is TRBJ2-3 and V is TRBV30; TRBD2 matches 8 bases. The germline V gene has CDR1 GTSNPN and CDR2 SVGIG (reference sequence). V was clipped by 8 bases and J by 2 bases; unmatched bases: 9. The CDR3 totals 14 residues. DNA of the CDR3: TGTGCCGAGATCTTAGCGGGGAACACAGATACGCAGTATTTT. It translates to CAEILAGNTDTQYF. Looking up the rest from reference TRBV30 and TRBJ2-3 gives the full variable domain: SQTIHQWPATLVQPVGSPLSLECTVEGTSNPNLYWYRQAAGRGLQLLFYSVGIGQISSEVPQNLSASRPQDRQFILSSKKLLLSDSGFYLCAEILAGNTDTQYFGPGTRLTVL.

The chain couples TRBV2 to TRBJ1-1, with 8 bases identical to TRBD1. Trimming took 10 bases from V and 2 from J; bases not matched to a gene: 12. The CDR3 is made up of 15 amino acids. Germline V gives CDR1 SNHLY, CDR2 FYNNEI. CDR3 sequence: CATSPGQAVNTEAFF. The DNA of the CDR3 is TGTGCCACCAGCCCGGGACAGGCTGTAAACACTGAAGCTTTCTTT.

This sequence joins TRBV19 and TRBJ1-5, with D tentatively TRBD1 (5 bases). Germline V gene data show CDR1 as LNHDA and CDR2 as SQIVND (reference sequence). V lost 10 bases, J lost 6 bases, and 13 bases lay in between. The CDR3 sequence is 12 residues long. The CDR3 loop reads CAINPGRQPQHF. Written as DNA, the CDR3 is TGTGCCATAAATCCAGGGCGTCAGCCCCAGCATTTT.

This clone was recorded only once. DNA for the CDR3: TGTGCCAGCAGCGGCCAGGGACAGTACTTCAATGTCTCCTACGAGCAGTACTTC. Translation gives CASSGQGQYFNVSYEQYF. This rearrangement joins TRBV11-2 to TRBJ2-7; 7 nucleotides align to TRBD1. With V trimmed by 5 bases and J by 0 bases, 16 bases remained unmatched. This CDR3 has 18 amino acids. Germline-derived CDR1 and CDR2 are SGHAT and FQNNGV.

V and J are TRBV2 and TRBJ2-7, with 7 nucleotides matching TRBD1. Germline trimming cut 11 bases from V and 0 bases from J; bases unmatched to any gene: 13. Germline loops: CDR1 SNHLY, CDR2 FYNNEI. This CDR3 spans 15 amino acids. The CDR3 is CACLSDRPSSYEQYF. CDR3 coding DNA: TGTGCCTGTCTCTCGGACAGGCCGAGCTCCTACGAGCAGTACTTC.

In DNA form, the CDR3 reads TGTGCCAGCAGCCAGATCGGGTACACCGGGGAGCTGTTTTTT. Its translation is CASSQIGYTGELFF. The gene calls are TRBV9 and TRBJ2-2; no clear D. The CDR3 length is 14 residues. Germline CDR1 SGDLS, CDR2 YYNGEE. The V gene lost 4 bases and the J gene lost 3 bases, with 10 bases spanning the gap.

V gene TRBV5-1 combines with J gene TRBJ1-2, with TRBD1 as a possible D gene (5 bases). Per germline, CDR1 SGHRS and CDR2 YFSETQ. CDR3 length equals 14 residues. V was shortened by 6 bases and J by 8 bases, with 20 bases between the two germline ends. The CDR3 protein is CASTIGAALGGYTF. CDR3 DNA sequence: TGCGCCAGCACCATAGGGGCCGCGCTCGGGGGCTACACCTTC.